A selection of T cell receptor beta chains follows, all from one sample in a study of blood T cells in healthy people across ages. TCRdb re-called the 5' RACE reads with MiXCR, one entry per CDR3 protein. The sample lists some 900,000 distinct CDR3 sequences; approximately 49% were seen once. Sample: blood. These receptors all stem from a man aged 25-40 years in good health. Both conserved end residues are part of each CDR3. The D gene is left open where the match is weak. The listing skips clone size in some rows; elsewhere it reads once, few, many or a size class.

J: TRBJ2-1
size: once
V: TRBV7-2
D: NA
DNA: TGTGCCAGCAGCTTAGTTTTACAGAGATCCTACAATGAGCGGTTCTTC
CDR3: CASSLVLQRSYNERFF

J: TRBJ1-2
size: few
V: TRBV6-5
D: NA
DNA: TGTGCCAGCAGTTACTCGAAAGGACTTAACTATGGCTACACCTTC
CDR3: CASSYSKGLNYGYTF

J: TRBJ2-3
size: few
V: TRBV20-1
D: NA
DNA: TGCAGTGCTGGGCCACGGGCGAATACGCAGTATTTT
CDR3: CSAGPRANTQYF

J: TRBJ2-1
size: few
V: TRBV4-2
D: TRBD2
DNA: TGTGCCAGCAGCCAAGGAACTAGCGGGGGCAATAGGCAGTTCTTC
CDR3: CASSQGTSGGNRQFF

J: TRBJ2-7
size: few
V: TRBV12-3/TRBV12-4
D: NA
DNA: TGTGCCAGCAGTCGGGGGACAATACTTAATTACGAGCAGTACTTC
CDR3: CASSRGTILNYEQYF

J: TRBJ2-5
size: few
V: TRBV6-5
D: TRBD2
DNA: TGTGCCAGCAGAGTAGCGGGGGGACAGCAGTACTTC
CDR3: CASRVAGGQQYF

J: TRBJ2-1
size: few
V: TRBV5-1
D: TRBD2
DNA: TGCGCCAGCAGCTTGGAACTAGCGGGTCCCAATGAGCAGTTCTTC
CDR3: CASSLELAGPNEQFF

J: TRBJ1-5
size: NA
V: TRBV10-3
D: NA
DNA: TGTGCCATCAGTGATCAGGGGTATCAGCCCCAGCATTTT
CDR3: CAISDQGYQPQHF

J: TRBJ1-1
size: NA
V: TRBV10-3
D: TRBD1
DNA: TGTGCCATCAGTGGGGGGGACAGGGCGAACACTGAAGCTTTCTTT
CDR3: CAISGGDRANTEAFF

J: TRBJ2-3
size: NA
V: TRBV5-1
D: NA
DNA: TGCGCCAGCAGCCCCATTGCACCCGGTCGGGGTTCCACAGATACGCAGTATTTT
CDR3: CASSPIAPGRGSTDTQYF

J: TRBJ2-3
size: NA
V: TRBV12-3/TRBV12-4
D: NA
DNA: TGTGCCGGCACCGGTTGGGGGGGGCGGGATACGCAGTATTTT
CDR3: CAGTGWGGRDTQYF

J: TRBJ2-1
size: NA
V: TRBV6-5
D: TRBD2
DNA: TGTGCCAGCAGTTACGGACTAGCATCCTACAATGAGCAGTTCTTC
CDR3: CASSYGLASYNEQFF

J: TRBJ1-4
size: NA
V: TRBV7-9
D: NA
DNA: TGTGCCAGCAGCCCGAACAGCGGTAATGAAAAACTGTTTTTT
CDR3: CASSPNSGNEKLFF

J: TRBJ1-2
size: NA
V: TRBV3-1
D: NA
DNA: TGTGCCAGCAGCCAAGAATCGACACCAAACTATGGCTACACCTTC
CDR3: CASSQESTPNYGYTF

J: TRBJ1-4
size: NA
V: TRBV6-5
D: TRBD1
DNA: TGTGCCAGCAGCGCCGGGACAGGGGGTGAAAAACTGTTTTTT
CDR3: CASSAGTGGEKLFF

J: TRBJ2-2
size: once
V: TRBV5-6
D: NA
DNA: TGTGCCAGCAGCTGGGACTGGAACACCGGGGAGCTGTTTTTT
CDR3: CASSWDWNTGELFF

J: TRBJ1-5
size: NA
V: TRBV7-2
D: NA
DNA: TGTGCCAGCAGCATTAGCTCCGGGGTGAATCAGCCCCAGCATTTT
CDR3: CASSISSGVNQPQHF

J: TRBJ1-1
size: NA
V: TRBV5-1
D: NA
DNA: TGCGCCAGCAGCTTGGGTGCGTCGGCGAACACTGAAGCTTTCTTT
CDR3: CASSLGASANTEAFF

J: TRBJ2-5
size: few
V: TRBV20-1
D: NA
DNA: TGCTCCTCGAGGTTGGGTCCCGGCGTGGAGACCCAGTACTTC
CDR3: CSSRLGPGVETQYF

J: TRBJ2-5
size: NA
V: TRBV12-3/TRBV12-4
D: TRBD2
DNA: TGTGCCAGCAGTTTAAGGAGCGGGGTGTCCCTGAGGGACCAAGAGACCCAGTACTTC
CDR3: CASSLRSGVSLRDQETQYF

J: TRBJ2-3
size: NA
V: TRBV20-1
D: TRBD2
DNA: TGCAGCTGCTTAACCCCGACTAGCGGGTACACAGATACGCAGTATTTT
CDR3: CSCLTPTSGYTDTQYF

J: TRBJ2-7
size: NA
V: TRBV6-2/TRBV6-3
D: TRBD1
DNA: TGTGCCAGCAGCCCCCGACAGGGGAAATCCTACGAGCAGTACTTC
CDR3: CASSPRQGKSYEQYF

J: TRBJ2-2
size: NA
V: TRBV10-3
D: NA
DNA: TGTGCCACCGGGAGAGGGGCCGACACCGGGGAGCTGTTTTTT
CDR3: CATGRGADTGELFF

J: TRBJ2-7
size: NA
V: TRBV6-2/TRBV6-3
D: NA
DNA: TGTGCCAGCAGTTACTCGACGGGTATAATGGGCAGACGCGGGGAGCAGTACTTC
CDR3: CASSYSTGIMGRRGEQYF

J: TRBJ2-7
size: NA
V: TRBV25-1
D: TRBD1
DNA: TGTGCCAGCAGTGGGAACCGGGACAGGGCCTACGAGCAGTACTTC
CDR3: CASSGNRDRAYEQYF

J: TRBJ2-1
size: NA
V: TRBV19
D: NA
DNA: TGTGCCAGTAGTAGGAACTCTAACAATGAGCAGTTCTTC
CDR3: CASSRNSNNEQFF

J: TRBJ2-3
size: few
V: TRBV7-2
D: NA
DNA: TGTGCCAGCAGCCCCAAAACTACTAGAATTCCCACAGATACGCAGTATTTT
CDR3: CASSPKTTRIPTDTQYF

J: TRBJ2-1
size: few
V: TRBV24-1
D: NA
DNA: TGTGCCACCAGTGGGGGCCACGATTTTTACAATGAGCAGTTCTTC
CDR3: CATSGGHDFYNEQFF

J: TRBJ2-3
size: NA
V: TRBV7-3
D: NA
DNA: TGTGCCAGCAGCTCCGGGGGCGGGGGTCGCACAGATACGCAGTATTTT
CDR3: CASSSGGGGRTDTQYF

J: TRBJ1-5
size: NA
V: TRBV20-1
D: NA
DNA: TGCAGTGCTCCACTCGTTAGCGACATTAGCAATCAGCCCCAGCATTTT
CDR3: CSAPLVSDISNQPQHF

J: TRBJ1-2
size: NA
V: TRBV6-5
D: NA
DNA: TGTGCCAGCGGGGGTGGGGGGGCTAACTATGGCTACACCTTC
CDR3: CASGGGGANYGYTF

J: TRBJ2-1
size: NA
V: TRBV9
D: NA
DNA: TGTGCCAGCAGCGCCCAAGGGGGGGGGATCCACAATGAGCAGTTCTTC
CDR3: CASSAQGGGIHNEQFF

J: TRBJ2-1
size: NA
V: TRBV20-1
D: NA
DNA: TGCAGTGCTAGAGTGGACAGTTACAATGAGCAGTTCTTC
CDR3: CSARVDSYNEQFF

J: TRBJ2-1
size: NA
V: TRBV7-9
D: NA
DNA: TGTGCCAGCAACTCCAGCGCCTCCTACAATGAGCAGTTCTTC
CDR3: CASNSSASYNEQFF

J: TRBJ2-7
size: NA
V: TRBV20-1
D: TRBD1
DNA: TGCAGTGCCCACGTCACAGGGGGCAACTACGAGCAGTACTTC
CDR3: CSAHVTGGNYEQYF

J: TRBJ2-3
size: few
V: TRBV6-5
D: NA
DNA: TGTGCCAGCAGTTTCCTATCCAGGGGCTTATCGACAGATACGCAGTATTTT
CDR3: CASSFLSRGLSTDTQYF

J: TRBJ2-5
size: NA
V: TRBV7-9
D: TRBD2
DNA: TGTGCCAGCAGCTTGCCTTCCTCTGCGGGGGACCAAGAGACCCAGTACTTC
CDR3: CASSLPSSAGDQETQYF

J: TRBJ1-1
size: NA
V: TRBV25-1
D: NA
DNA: TGTGCCAGCAGGAGGGACGGGAACACTGAAGCTTTCTTT
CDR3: CASRRDGNTEAFF

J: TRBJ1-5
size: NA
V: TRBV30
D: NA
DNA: TGTGCCTGGAGTGTACTGTCCAGCAATCAGCCCCAGCATTTT
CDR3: CAWSVLSSNQPQHF

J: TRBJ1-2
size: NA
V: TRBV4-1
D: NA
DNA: TGCGCCAGCAGCCAAGATCGGGGACTATCGAGTGGCTACACCTTC
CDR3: CASSQDRGLSSGYTF

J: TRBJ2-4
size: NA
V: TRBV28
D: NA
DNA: TGTGCCAGCAGTTTCCGAGTAACTCTGGCGGGGCTAGCCAAAAACATTCAGTACTTC
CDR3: CASSFRVTLAGLAKNIQYF

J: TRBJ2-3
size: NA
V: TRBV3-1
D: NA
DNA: TGTGCCAGCAGCCAAGAAGGGGGGGCCTATACGCAGTATTTT
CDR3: CASSQEGGAYTQYF

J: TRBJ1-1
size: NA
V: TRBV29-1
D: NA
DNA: TGCAGCGTAGTTTCCCGGGCTGAAGCTTTCTTT
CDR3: CSVVSRAEAFF

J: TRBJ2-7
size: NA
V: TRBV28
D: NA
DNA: TGTGCCAGCAGCCCCATAGGGGTCGCCTACGAGCAGTACTTC
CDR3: CASSPIGVAYEQYF

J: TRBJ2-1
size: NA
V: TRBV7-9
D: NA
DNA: TGTGCCAGCAGCCCACACGGGAGTGCGGTCAATGAGCAGTTCTTC
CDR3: CASSPHGSAVNEQFF

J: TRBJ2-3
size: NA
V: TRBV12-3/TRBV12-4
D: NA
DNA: TGTGCCAGCAGTCCGGGACAAGCTAGAACAGATGTGGAGTATTTT
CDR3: CASSPGQARTDVEYF

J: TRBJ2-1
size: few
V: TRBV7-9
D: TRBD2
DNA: TGTGCCAGCAGTTGGGGGACTAGCGGCCCCTACAATGAGCAGTTCTTC
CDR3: CASSWGTSGPYNEQFF